These T cell receptor beta chains were read from a single sample in a study of blood T cell repertoires in COVID-19. Method: immunoSEQ multiplex PCR; TCRdb's copy keeps in-frame clones and lacks some. Of 35,000 to 45,000 clones detected, 60% to 85% appear once; the ten largest clones hold 2%. The sequenced sample consisted of peripheral blood. The receptors here all came from a man aged 55 to 70 with active COVID-19. CDR3s include the opening cysteine and the closing phenylalanine or tryptophan. A D gene is named only where the DNA matches it firmly. Clone size is stated in some rows and not others, as once, few, many or a class when expanded.

abundance: NA
j_gene: TRBJ2-1
v_gene: TRBV6-5
d_gene: NA
CDR3nt: TGTGCCAGCTTCAGCGCGGACACCCGCAGGGATGAGCAGTTCTTC
CDR3aa: CASFSADTRRDEQFF

abundance: NA
j_gene: TRBJ2-3
v_gene: TRBV7-3
d_gene: TRBD2
CDR3nt: TGTGCCAGCAGCTTAACCCTGGCCCGGACTAGCGGGATAAATACGCAGTATTTT
CDR3aa: CASSLTLARTSGINTQYF

abundance: NA
j_gene: TRBJ1-2
v_gene: TRBV6-1
d_gene: NA
CDR3nt: TGTGCCAGCAGTGAATCGCCAGGGTATGGCTACACCTTC
CDR3aa: CASSESPGYGYTF

abundance: NA
j_gene: TRBJ1-3
v_gene: TRBV10-3
d_gene: NA
CDR3nt: TGTGCCATCGTCGACAGTAACACTGGAAACACCATATATTTT
CDR3aa: CAIVDSNTGNTIYF

abundance: NA
j_gene: TRBJ2-2
v_gene: TRBV28
d_gene: NA
CDR3nt: TGTGCCAGCAAGGTGGGGACTAACACCGGGGAGCTGTTTTTT
CDR3aa: CASKVGTNTGELFF

abundance: NA
j_gene: TRBJ2-5
v_gene: TRBV27
d_gene: TRBD1
CDR3nt: TGTGCCAGCAGTTTAGGACAGGGGGGGGAGACCCAGTACTTC
CDR3aa: CASSLGQGGETQYF

abundance: NA
j_gene: TRBJ1-6
v_gene: TRBV19
d_gene: NA
CDR3nt: TGTGCCAGTACGAGGGCGGGCCCGGATTCACCCCTCCACTTT
CDR3aa: CASTRAGPDSPLHF

abundance: once
j_gene: TRBJ1-2
v_gene: TRBV5-4
d_gene: NA
CDR3nt: TGTGCCAGCAGCACGGAGGAGGGGAGGGAGCCCTTC
CDR3aa: CASSTEEGREPF

abundance: NA
j_gene: TRBJ1-4
v_gene: TRBV30
d_gene: TRBD1
CDR3nt: TGTGCCTGGACGCGGACAGGGGCAACTAATGAAAAACTGTTTTTT
CDR3aa: CAWTRTGATNEKLFF

abundance: few
j_gene: TRBJ2-5
v_gene: TRBV27
d_gene: TRBD2
CDR3nt: TGTGCCAGCATGAGGGGCGGGGGAAACCAAGAGACCCAGTACTTC
CDR3aa: CASMRGGGNQETQYF

abundance: few
j_gene: TRBJ2-7
v_gene: TRBV7-8
d_gene: NA
CDR3nt: TGTGCCAGCAGCTTAAGCCGGGGTGGCCGCGGGGACTCCTACGAGCAGTACTTC
CDR3aa: CASSLSRGGRGDSYEQYF

abundance: NA
j_gene: TRBJ1-1
v_gene: TRBV6-7
d_gene: TRBD1
CDR3nt: TGTGCCAGCAGTTACACGGACAGGGACAACACTGAAGCTTTCTTT
CDR3aa: CASSYTDRDNTEAFF

abundance: NA
j_gene: TRBJ2-1
v_gene: TRBV7-2
d_gene: NA
CDR3nt: TGTGCCAGCAGCCGCCGGGGGGCTACTTACAATGAGCAGTTCTTC
CDR3aa: CASSRRGATYNEQFF

abundance: NA
j_gene: TRBJ1-4
v_gene: TRBV5-6
d_gene: TRBD1
CDR3nt: TGTGCCAGCAGCTTGAAGGGGACAGGGGGTTCAAATGAAAAACTGTTTTTT
CDR3aa: CASSLKGTGGSNEKLFF

abundance: NA
j_gene: TRBJ1-2
v_gene: TRBV5-6
d_gene: NA
CDR3nt: TGTGCCAGCAGCTTATCAGAGGACTATGGCTACACCTTC
CDR3aa: CASSLSEDYGYTF

abundance: NA
j_gene: TRBJ1-4
v_gene: TRBV6-5
d_gene: NA
CDR3nt: TGTGCCAGCAGTTACAATGAACAGGGAAAACTGTTTTTT
CDR3aa: CASSYNEQGKLFF

abundance: once
j_gene: TRBJ2-7
v_gene: TRBV7-8
d_gene: NA
CDR3nt: TGTGCCAGCAGCTCCGCCGGGACAAAACTTGAGCAGTACTTC
CDR3aa: CASSSAGTKLEQYF

abundance: NA
j_gene: TRBJ1-4
v_gene: TRBV9
d_gene: NA
CDR3nt: TGTGCCAGCAGCGGGGGGCCTAATGAAAAACTGTTTTTT
CDR3aa: CASSGGPNEKLFF

abundance: NA
j_gene: TRBJ1-2
v_gene: TRBV7-9
d_gene: NA
CDR3nt: TGTGCCAGCAGCTTAGTTACCGAGAACTATGGCTACACCTTC
CDR3aa: CASSLVTENYGYTF

abundance: NA
j_gene: TRBJ1-4
v_gene: TRBV6-5
d_gene: TRBD1
CDR3nt: TGTGCCAGCAGCCGCACAGGGGTGGAGGGTGAAAAACTGTTTTTT
CDR3aa: CASSRTGVEGEKLFF

abundance: medium-sized
j_gene: TRBJ1-3
v_gene: TRBV30
d_gene: NA
CDR3nt: TGTGCCTGGAAACTCTCTGGAAACACCATATATTTT
CDR3aa: CAWKLSGNTIYF

abundance: NA
j_gene: TRBJ1-2
v_gene: TRBV12-3/TRBV12-4
d_gene: NA
CDR3nt: TGTGCCAGCAGCCGGGACTATGGCTACACCTTC
CDR3aa: CASSRDYGYTF

abundance: few
j_gene: TRBJ2-7
v_gene: TRBV7-2
d_gene: NA
CDR3nt: TGTGCCAGCAGCTCGGCCTACGAGCAGTACTTC
CDR3aa: CASSSAYEQYF

abundance: NA
j_gene: TRBJ1-3
v_gene: TRBV5-4
d_gene: NA
CDR3nt: TGTGCCAGCAGCTTGGGGGCAGGTCCTGGAAACACCATATATTTT
CDR3aa: CASSLGAGPGNTIYF

abundance: NA
j_gene: TRBJ2-6
v_gene: TRBV15
d_gene: NA
CDR3nt: TGCGCCACCAGCAGGCGGACGCGGGCGGGGGGGGCCAACGTCCTGACTTTC
CDR3aa: CATSRRTRAGGANVLTF

abundance: NA
j_gene: TRBJ2-5
v_gene: TRBV2
d_gene: TRBD1
CDR3nt: TGTGCCAGCAGGGACAGGGACCTCAGGGACCAGTACTTC
CDR3aa: CASRDRDLRDQYF

abundance: NA
j_gene: TRBJ2-1
v_gene: TRBV6-5
d_gene: NA
CDR3nt: TGTGCCTCTAAACAGGGAGTGGCTGAGCAGTTCTTC
CDR3aa: CASKQGVAEQFF

abundance: NA
j_gene: TRBJ1-2
v_gene: TRBV6-1
d_gene: TRBD1
CDR3nt: TGTGCCAGCAGTGAATCGGGGACAGAGAACTATGGCTACACCTTC
CDR3aa: CASSESGTENYGYTF

abundance: NA
j_gene: TRBJ1-4
v_gene: TRBV18
d_gene: TRBD1
CDR3nt: TGTGCCAGCTCACCACGAGGACAGGGGAATGAAAAACTGTTTTTT
CDR3aa: CASSPRGQGNEKLFF

abundance: NA
j_gene: TRBJ1-5
v_gene: TRBV29-1
d_gene: NA
CDR3nt: TGCAGCGTTGCGAGGGCTGGCAATCAGCCCCAGCATTTT
CDR3aa: CSVARAGNQPQHF

abundance: NA
j_gene: TRBJ2-1
v_gene: TRBV7-7
d_gene: TRBD1
CDR3nt: TGTGCTAGCAGCTTAGGACAGGGGGCTTATGAGCAGTTCTTC
CDR3aa: CASSLGQGAYEQFF

abundance: NA
j_gene: TRBJ2-7
v_gene: TRBV12-1
d_gene: NA
CDR3nt: TGTGCCGGAAACTTTAGAGAGGGAGCCCACGAGCAGTACTTC
CDR3aa: CAGNFREGAHEQYF

abundance: NA
j_gene: TRBJ2-3
v_gene: TRBV5-5
d_gene: NA
CDR3nt: TGTGCCAGCAGCCCGTTACCCGGGACAACTGTCACAGATACGCAGTATTTT
CDR3aa: CASSPLPGTTVTDTQYF

abundance: NA
j_gene: TRBJ2-3
v_gene: TRBV10-1
d_gene: NA
CDR3nt: TGCGCCAGCAGTGAAAGCAGCGTTGTCACAGATACGCAGTATTTT
CDR3aa: CASSESSVVTDTQYF

abundance: NA
j_gene: TRBJ2-3
v_gene: TRBV4-1
d_gene: TRBD2
CDR3nt: TGCGCCAGCAGCCAACATGGGACTAGCGGCACAGATACGCAGTATTTT
CDR3aa: CASSQHGTSGTDTQYF

abundance: NA
j_gene: TRBJ2-7
v_gene: TRBV15
d_gene: TRBD1
CDR3nt: TGTGCCACCAGCAGAGGATCGGGACAGGGAGTTGGGGGCTACGAGCAGTACTTC
CDR3aa: CATSRGSGQGVGGYEQYF

abundance: NA
j_gene: TRBJ1-2
v_gene: TRBV7-6
d_gene: TRBD1
CDR3nt: TGTGCCAGCAGCTTGCAGGGGGGCGCCAGCTATGGCTACACCTTC
CDR3aa: CASSLQGGASYGYTF

abundance: NA
j_gene: TRBJ2-5
v_gene: TRBV12-3/TRBV12-4
d_gene: NA
CDR3nt: TGTGCCAGCCGCAGATCATTGCGGGAGACCCAGTACTTC
CDR3aa: CASRRSLRETQYF

abundance: NA
j_gene: TRBJ1-4
v_gene: TRBV23-1
d_gene: TRBD1
CDR3nt: TGCGCCAGCAGTCCCCTGGGACAGGGGGCGGGGAATCCTAATGAAAAACTGTTTTTT
CDR3aa: CASSPLGQGAGNPNEKLFF